This T cell receptor beta chain was sequenced for a study of OX40 agonist ivuxolimab in advanced cancers. The junction had 3 bases not matched to a gene; V was cut back by 7 bases and J by 4 bases. CDR3 length: 13 amino acids. The germline CDR1 and CDR2 sequences are SGHDT and YYEEEE. As for this clone: Its antigen remains unidentified.

Study results and caveats: Also showing low normalized T-cell clonal expansion were some of the nonresponders.

No patient had autoimmune disease or received systemic immunosuppression. Blood was sampled at baseline, cycle 4 day 1, and cycle 7 day 1. Generated by immunoSEQ multiplex PCR, the TCRdb table keeps only in-frame clones and is missing some. Among 25,000 to 30,000 clones listed, about 76% were seen once. The origin of this receptor is an adult with an advanced solid tumor such as melanoma, head and neck, liver or kidney cancer. The specimen was CD4+ or CD8+ T cells sorted from blood, collected in a trial of the OX40 agonist ivuxolimab. The V call is TRBV5-6, the J call TRBJ2-2; TRBD1 matches at 8 bases. The CDR3 is CASGTGSTGELFF. CDR3 bases: TGTGCCAGCGGGACAGGTTCCACCGGGGAGCTGTTTTTT.